This T cell receptor (beta chain) was documented in a study of blood T cell repertoires in COVID-19. About the study: Whether acute or convalescent, the COVID-19 samples came from the United States, Italy and Spain. PBMCs, B-cell-depleted T cells, or T cells provided the cDNA or gDNA that made up the material.

The protocol was immunoSEQ multiplex PCR, while the TCRdb copy is restricted to in-frame clones and leaves out a portion. The data show some 410,000 clones, with 85% to 90% seen just once and around 0.97% held by the top ten. Study members were between about 18 and 95 years old and lived in 24 US regions. The CDR3 length is 15 residues. Germline assignment: CDR1 SGHRS and CDR2 YFSETQ. The V and J ends lost 4 bases and 1 base respectively, with 14 bases between them. The chain recombines TRBV5-1 with TRBJ2-5; the D is unclear. Material: PBMCs or T cells enriched from blood (not recorded which). This sequence was found in a woman in her twenties or thirties with acute COVID-19. The CDR3 reads CASSPHRNFQETQYF. The CDR3 DNA is TGCGCCAGCAGCCCACACAGAAATTTCCAAGAGACCCAGTACTTC.